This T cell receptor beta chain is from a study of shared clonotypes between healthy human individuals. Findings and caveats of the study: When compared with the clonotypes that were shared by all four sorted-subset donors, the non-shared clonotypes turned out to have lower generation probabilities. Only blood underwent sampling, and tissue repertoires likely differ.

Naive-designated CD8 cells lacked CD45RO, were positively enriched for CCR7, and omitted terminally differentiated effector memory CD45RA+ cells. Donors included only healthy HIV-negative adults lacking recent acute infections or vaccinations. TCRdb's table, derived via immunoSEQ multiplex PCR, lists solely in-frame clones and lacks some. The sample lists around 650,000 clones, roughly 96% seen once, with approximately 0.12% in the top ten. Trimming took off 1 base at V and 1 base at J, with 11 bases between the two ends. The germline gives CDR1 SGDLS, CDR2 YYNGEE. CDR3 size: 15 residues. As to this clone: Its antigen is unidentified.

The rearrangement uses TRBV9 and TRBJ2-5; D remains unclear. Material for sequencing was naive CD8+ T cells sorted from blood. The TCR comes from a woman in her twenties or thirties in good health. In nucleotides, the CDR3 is TGTGCCAGCAGCGTATCATATGGTGCCCAAGAGACCCAGTACTTC. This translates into CASSVSYGAQETQYF.